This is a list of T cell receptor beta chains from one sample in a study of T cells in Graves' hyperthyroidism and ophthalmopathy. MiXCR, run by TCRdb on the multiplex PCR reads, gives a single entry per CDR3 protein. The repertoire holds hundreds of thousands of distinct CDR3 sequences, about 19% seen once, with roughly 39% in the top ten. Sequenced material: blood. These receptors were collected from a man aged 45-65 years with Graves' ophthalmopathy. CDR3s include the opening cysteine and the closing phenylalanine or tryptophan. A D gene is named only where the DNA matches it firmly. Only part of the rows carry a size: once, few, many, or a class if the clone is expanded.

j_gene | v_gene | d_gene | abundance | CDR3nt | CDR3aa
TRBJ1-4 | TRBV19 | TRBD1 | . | TGTGCCAGCGCATCTCAACGACAGGGTTTCCAAAATAACCTGTTTTTT | CASASQRQGFQNNLFF
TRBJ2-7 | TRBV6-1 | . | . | TGTGCCAGCAGTGGGCTCTCGGGGGAGCTAACCGCTTCCTACGAGCAGTACTTC | CASSGLSGELTASYEQYF
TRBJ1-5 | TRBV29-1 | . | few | TGCAGCGTTGGTGGCAGGGCCTTTCATCAGCCCCAGCATTTT | CSVGGRAFHQPQHF
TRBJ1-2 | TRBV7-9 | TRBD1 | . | TGTGCCAGCAGCTTCGGACAGGGGGCTCCGGAGGGCTACACCTTC | CASSFGQGAPEGYTF
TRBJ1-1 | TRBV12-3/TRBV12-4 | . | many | TGTGCCAGCACCCCGAGGGGCCGCGCAGCTTTCTTT | CASTPRGRAAFF
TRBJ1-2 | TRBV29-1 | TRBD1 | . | TGCAGCGTGGGGACAGGGGGCGATGGCTACACCTTC | CSVGTGGDGYTF
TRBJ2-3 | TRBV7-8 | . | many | TGTGCCAGCAGCCCCCAGAGGGACAAACCCACAGATACGCAGTATTTT | CASSPQRDKPTDTQYF
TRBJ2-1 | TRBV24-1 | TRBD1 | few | TGTGCCACCAGTTCGGACAGGGAGTCCTACAATGAGCAGTTCTTC | CATSSDRESYNEQFF
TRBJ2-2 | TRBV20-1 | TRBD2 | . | TGCAGTGCTAGGCTATCCTCCGGGACTAGCGGACCCACCGGGGAGCTGTTTTTT | CSARLSSGTSGPTGELFF
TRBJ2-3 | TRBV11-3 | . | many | TGTGCCAGCAGCTCTGGGGTTTCGGGGGCAGATACGCAGTATTTT | CASSSGVSGADTQYF
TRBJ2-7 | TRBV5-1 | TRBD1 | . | TGCGCCAGCTCCACTCTGACAGGGCACCTTGGACCGGCAAGGGAGCAGTACTTC | CASSTLTGHLGPAREQYF
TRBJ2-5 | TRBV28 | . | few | TGTGCCAGCAGTTTAATGGGGGACCAAGAGACCCAGTACTTC | CASSLMGDQETQYF
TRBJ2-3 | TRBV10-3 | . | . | TGTGCCATCAGTGAACCCCGGTGGGCCCCAGATACGCAGTATTTT | CAISEPRWAPDTQYF
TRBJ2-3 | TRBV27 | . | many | TGTGCCAGCAGTTTGCGGAGCACAGATACGCAGTATTTT | CASSLRSTDTQYF
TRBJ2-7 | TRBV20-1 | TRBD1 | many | TGCAGTGCTAGTCCCGGGACAGGACACTACGAGCAGTACTTC | CSASPGTGHYEQYF
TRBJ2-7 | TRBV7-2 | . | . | TGTGCCAGCAGCTTAATCCCTGGGAGTGCCCACGAGCAGTACTTC | CASSLIPGSAHEQYF
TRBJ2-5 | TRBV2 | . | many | TGTGCCAGCGACAGGCAAGAGACCCAGTACTTC | CASDRQETQYF
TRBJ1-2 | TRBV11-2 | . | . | TGTGCCAGCAGCGTGACAGGCGCTAACTATGGCTACACCTTC | CASSVTGANYGYTF
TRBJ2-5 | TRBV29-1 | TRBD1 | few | TGCAGCGGGGGGACAGGGGGGGGAGAGACCCAGTACTTC | CSGGTGGGETQYF
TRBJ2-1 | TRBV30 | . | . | TGTGCCTGGAGTACAGGGACGGTACTACCTGAGCAGTTCTTC | CAWSTGTVLPEQFF
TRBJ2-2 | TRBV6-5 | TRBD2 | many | TGTGCCAGCAGTTACTCCGGGACTAGCGGGCACACCGGGGAGCTGTTTTTT | CASSYSGTSGHTGELFF
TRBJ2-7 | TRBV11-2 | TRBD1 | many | TGTGCCAGCAGCAGAGACAGGGGCTCCTACGAGCAGTACTTC | CASSRDRGSYEQYF
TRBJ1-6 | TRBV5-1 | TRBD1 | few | TGCGCCAGCAGCTTGACAGGGGGCAATAATTCACCCCTCCACTTT | CASSLTGGNNSPLHF
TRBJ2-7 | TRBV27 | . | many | TGTGCCAGCAGTTTATATGGGTACGAGCAGTACTTC | CASSLYGYEQYF
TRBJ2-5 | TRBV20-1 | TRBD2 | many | TGCAGTGCTCCGGGAGGGACCCAAGAGACCCAGTACTTC | CSAPGGTQETQYF
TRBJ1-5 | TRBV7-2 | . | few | TGTGCCAGCAGTCAAGACAGGCGAGGCATAAATCAGCCCCAGCATTTT | CASSQDRRGINQPQHF
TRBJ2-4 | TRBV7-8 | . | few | TGTGCCAGCAGCCCGCGGACTGGGGCCCTAAACATTCAGTACTTC | CASSPRTGALNIQYF
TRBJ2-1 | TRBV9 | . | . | TGTGCCAGCAGCGGAACTGGAAGCTCCTACAATGAGCAGTTCTTC | CASSGTGSSYNEQFF
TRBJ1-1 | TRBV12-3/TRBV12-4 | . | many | TGTGCCAGCAGAAGAGGGATGGCGAACACTGAAGCTTTCTTT | CASRRGMANTEAFF
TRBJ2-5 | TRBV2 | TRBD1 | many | TGTGCCAGCAGGGACAGGGACATAGGGACCCAGTACTTC | CASRDRDIGTQYF
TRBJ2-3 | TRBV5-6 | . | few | TGTGCCAGCAGCCCCGTGGGCCGCACCACAGATACGCAGTATTTT | CASSPVGRTTDTQYF
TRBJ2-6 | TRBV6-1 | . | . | TGTGCCAGCAGTGAGGACAGCTCTGGGGCCAACGTCCTGACTTTC | CASSEDSSGANVLTF
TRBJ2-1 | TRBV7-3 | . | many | TGTGCCAGCAGCCCACACCCTAGCAATGAGCAGTTCTTC | CASSPHPSNEQFF
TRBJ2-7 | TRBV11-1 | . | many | TGTGCCAGCAGCTTAGCACCCCCGAGTTACTACGAGCAGTACTTC | CASSLAPPSYYEQYF
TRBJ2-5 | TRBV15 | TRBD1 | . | TGTGCCACCAGCCGGTCCGGGACAGGGGGGGAGACCCAGTACTTC | CATSRSGTGGETQYF
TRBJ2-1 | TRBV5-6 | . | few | TGTGCCTGCCGAATCCGCTCCTACAATGAGCAGTTCTTC | CACRIRSYNEQFF
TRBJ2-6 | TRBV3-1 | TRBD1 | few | TGTGCCAGCAGCCAAGATAGTCGGGCAGGGGGCGCGTCTGGGGCCAACGTCCTGACTTTC | CASSQDSRAGGASGANVLTF
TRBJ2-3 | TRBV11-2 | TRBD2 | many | TGTGCCAGCAGTTTCGGGGGGGGTACAGATACGCAGTATTTT | CASSFGGGTDTQYF
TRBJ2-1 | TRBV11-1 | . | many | TGTGCCAGCAGCTCCACTAGCATCCCCAGAAGCTACAATGAGCAGTTCTTC | CASSSTSIPRSYNEQFF
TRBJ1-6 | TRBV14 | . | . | TGTGCCAGCGGATCCCTCGTGGGGAATTCACCCCTCCACTTT | CASGSLVGNSPLHF
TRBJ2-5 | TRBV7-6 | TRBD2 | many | TGTGCCAGCAGCCATAGCGGGAGACAAGAGACCCAGTACTTC | CASSHSGRQETQYF
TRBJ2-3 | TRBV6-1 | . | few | TGTGCCAGCAGTTACGTGGAGGGGGGGACAGATACGCAGTATTTT | CASSYVEGGTDTQYF
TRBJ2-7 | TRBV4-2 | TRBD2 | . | TGTGCCAGCAGCCAAAAGATGGGTCTAGCGGCTTCTTGGGAGCAGTACTTC | CASSQKMGLAASWEQYF